This TCR beta chain derives from a study of human T cells and chemical hapten exposure. Each CDR3 protein gets one entry after TCRdb re-called the RACE reads with MiXCR. Among 350,000 to 400,000 distinct CDR3 sequences, about 6.3% were seen once, and the ten largest hold around 5.8%. Time point of the sample: patch test 2, 6 weeks after DPC sensitization. Treatment denoted: therapeutic diphenylcyclopropenone sensitization with weekly scalp DPC. Every donor had alopecia and was 18 to 70 years old; all were suitable for DPC. Trimming cost V 6 bases and J 0 bases; bases outside gene matches: 4. Germline assignment: CDR1 SQVTM and CDR2 ANQGSEA. This CDR3 is 13 amino acids long. This clonotype showed up just a few times.

The TCR comes from a woman between 18 and 29 years old with alopecia areata. Some clones in this sample may be carry-over from other donors' samples. V usage is TRBV29-1 and J usage is TRBJ1-2; 7 positions agree with TRBD1. Sequencing was performed on whole blood, taken in connection with sensitization to the hapten diphenylcyclopropenone (DPC). CDR3 sequence: CSVRQGANYGYTF. CDR3 coding DNA: TGCAGCGTCCGACAGGGAGCTAACTATGGCTACACCTTC.